This TCR beta chain came from a study of CD8+ T cells in alopecia areata (dated by TCRdb to 2016 to 2019). Regarding the study in general: Treated patients were enrolled in an open-label pilot trial of oral tofacitinib, 5 to 10 mg twice daily, for moderate-to-severe alopecia areata. Patients stayed on tofacitinib for 6 to 18 months and then had 6 months of follow-up off drug so that delayed response and recurrence could be assessed. The SALT score, which quantifies the percentage of affected scalp surface area, was used to measure disease severity in treated patients. High-throughput TCRbeta sequencing was used to examine T cell clonal expansion in alopecia areata in both the C3H/HeJ mouse model and human patients. On the human side, TCRbeta sequencing was run on scalp tissue and on sorted CD4+ and CD8+ peripheral blood T cells from healthy controls and from alopecia areata patients with either patchy or totalis/universalis disease. Tofacitinib-treated patients had biopsies at baseline and at 4 and 24 weeks of treatment, with a later scalp biopsy in several patients. Clonality in the scalp was compared among normal scalp (n=4), patchy alopecia areata scalp (n=8), and alopecia totalis/universalis scalp (n=8). The RNA source kit depended on sample type: the PAXgene miRNA kit for fixed scalp, the miRNeasy kit for PBMCs, and the RNeasy kit for mouse skin. Amplification of TCRbeta CDR3 regions was done by immunoSEQ multiplex PCR using 35 Vbeta forward primers and 13 Jbeta reverse primers. What the research found in general, with its limitations: Scalp TCR repertoire analysis is complicated because resident alphabeta T cells in normal human skin are also sequenced, whereas mouse skin is dominated by gammadelta T cells. Shared TCR sequences between patients were less evident than in mice, which may be partly attributable to HLA diversity in the patient population. During tofacitinib treatment, many expanded lesional clones remained in scalp and blood, and this persistence may partly explain relapse after treatment is stopped. Tofacitinib significantly lowered scalp clonality and the number of expanded CD8+ clones among the top 100 scalp clones. The treated cohort was small, with a single nonresponder, so links between baseline CD8+ expansion and response need larger studies. Higher clonality and more expanded CD8+ clones were observed in lesional scalp than in normal scalp, particularly in alopecia totalis/universalis, a finding suggestive of antigenic drive.

The receptor library was made with the immunoSEQ multiplex PCR assay. RNA was extracted from all samples and reverse transcribed into cDNA as template for TCR sequencing. First-strand cDNA was synthesized using SuperScript III with a 2:1 mix of oligo-dT and random hexamers. A synthetic immune receptor repertoire was used to assess amplification bias, and residual bias was removed computationally. Concerning the study's data processing: Raw reads were preprocessed for error removal, and CDR3 was defined according to IMGT conventions as running from the conserved cysteine to phenylalanine. Clonality was computed as 1 minus the Shannon entropy, with the entropy normalized by log2 of the number of productive unique TCRs. Whether each scalp clone was CD4 or CD8 was inferred by checking scalp TCRbeta sequences against the CD4 and CD8 repertoires from sorted blood. TCRdb's version of the immuneACCESS table is confined to in-frame rearrangements and falls short of the full clone set. An unresolved V gene accounts for under half of the shortfall where checked; the remainder is of unknown origin. V, J and clone size derive from that table, while D and trimming were established from the DNA sequence. This sample comprises hundreds of thousands of clones, around three fifths of them detected only once. Together, the top ten hold about 0.9% of the sample.

As for this clone: This receptor's antigen is unknown. There are no base qualities to consult, and no much larger clone falls within one base.

The CDR1 and CDR2 encoded by the germline V gene are MGHRA and YSYEKL. The CDR3, cysteine through phenylalanine, is 16 amino acids long. Only the CDR3 portion is preserved as DNA: 48 bases, with reading frame beginning at the first base. From V the trimming removes 0 bases and from J it removes 6 bases, while the gene matches leave 4 bases of the junction unaccounted for. Reading the label with the study, this specimen's treatment or condition is: oral pan-JAK inhibitor, 5-10 mg twice daily. Lesional scalp punch biopsies and peripheral blood were obtained from alopecia areata patients. PBMCs were isolated by density centrifugation and stained for CD3, CD4 and CD8, and CD4+ and CD8+ T cells were sorted on a FACSAria.

The TCR was taken from a human donor with alopecia areata. Source: CD4+ T cells sorted from blood, taken at week 52, from a patient treated with tofacitinib. The V and J genes are TRBV4-1 and TRBJ2-3; 12 bases in the junction line up with TRBD2. The encoded CDR3 is CASSQEASGGADTQYF. The nucleotides read TGCGCCAGCAGCCAAGAAGCTAGCGGGGGGGCGGATACGCAGTATTTT.